Each of the 23 T cell receptor beta chains below was sequenced from the same sample in a study of blood T cells in healthy people across ages. Then a second PCR, running roughly 6 to 12 cycles, was carried out with a sample-barcoded 5' primer and a J-beta primer mix. From the 5' RACE reads, TCRdb called clonotypes with MiXCR, one entry per CDR3 protein. The profile shows over 750,000 distinct CDR3 sequences, 20% to 30% of them singletons. Separately, the same data were catalogued under a study of T cells of mothers and their children.

What was sequenced was blood. The receptors originated from a boy aged 5-17 years in good health.

This clonotype was seen more than once but under ten times. The chain joins TRBV20-1 to TRBJ2-3; 8 nucleotides align to TRBD2. The CDR3 runs 17 residues. V was clipped by 3 bases and J by 3 bases; unmatched bases: 14. The germline CDR1 and CDR2 sequences are DFQATT and SNEGSKA (reference sequence). The CDR3 spells CSARDFLEREPTDTQYF. CDR3 DNA: TGCAGTGCTAGGGACTTCCTTGAGCGGGAGCCGACAGATACGCAGTATTTT.

The chain carries TRBV5-1 and TRBJ2-5; no firm D call. The CDR3 contains 14 residues. Trimming took off 4 bases at V and 3 bases at J, with 13 bases between the two ends. Germline CDR1 SGHRS, CDR2 YFSETQ. The CDR3 loop reads CASSRALPEETQYF. In nucleotides, the CDR3 is TGCGCCAGCAGCCGGGCCCTGCCGGAAGAGACCCAGTACTTC.

The chain links TRBV7-6 to TRBJ2-5; D may be TRBD1 (6 bases). The J call is in doubt because the DNA end fits TRBJ2-7 better. Germline V gene lookup returns CDR1 SGHVS and CDR2 FNYEAQ. This CDR3 region has 16 residues. The CDR3 loop is CASSLAGAPEFDEQYF. The DNA of the CDR3 is TGTGCCAGCAGCTTAGCGGGGGCGCCGGAATTCGACGAGCAGTACTTC.

The rearrangement uses TRBV12-3 or TRBV12-4 and TRBJ1-1; D gene unclear. The V and J ends lost 4 bases and 1 base respectively, with 16 bases between them. CDR3 length equals 16 residues. CDR3 DNA sequence: TGTGCCAGCAGTTCCCCACAAGCCCCTTCGAACACTGAAGCTTTCTTT. As protein: CASSSPQAPSNTEAFF.

The rearrangement uses TRBV2 and TRBJ2-5; 12 bases fit TRBD2. CDR3 length equals 13 residues. Unmatched junction bases numbered 2, after V lost 5 bases and J lost 7 bases. Per germline, CDR1 SNHLY and CDR2 FYNNEI. CDR3 sequence: CASSLAGGSTQYF. Here the CDR3 DNA reads TGTGCCAGCAGTCTAGCGGGGGGGTCGACCCAGTACTTC.

The rearrangement joins TRBV11-2 to TRBJ2-3; TRBD2 agrees at 9 bases. Germline V gives CDR1 SGHAT, CDR2 FQNNGV. The junction had 24 bases not matched to a gene; V was cut back by 5 bases and J by 6 bases. The CDR3 covers 20 residues. CDR3 coding DNA: TGTGCCAGCAGCCTTAAGACAGATAAAGAGCGGGAGGTGCCCGTTGATACGCAGTATTTT. This translates into CASSLKTDKEREVPVDTQYF. The full variable domain, with the rest looked up from reference TRBV11-2 and TRBJ2-3, is EAGVAQSPRYKIIEKRQSVAFWCNPISGHATLYWYQQILGQGPKLLIQFQNNGVVDDSQLPKDRFSAERLKGVDSTLKIQPAKLEDSAVYLCASSLKTDKEREVPVDTQYFGPGTRLTVL.

V is TRBV7-3 and J is TRBJ2-3; 11 nucleotides agree with TRBD2. This CDR3 contains 16 residues. Per the germline V gene, CDR1 is SGHTA and CDR2 is FQGTGA. Trimming removed 5 bases from V and 4 bases from J; junction bases left unmatched: 8. CDR3 amino acids: CASSTHLAGGPDTQYF. The DNA of the CDR3 is TGTGCCAGCAGCACGCATCTAGCGGGGGGCCCAGATACGCAGTATTTT.

This chain links TRBV29-1 with TRBJ2-5; D call uncertain. The ends were cut back, 4 bases at V and 2 bases at J, with 17 bases in the middle. The CDR3 runs 15 residues. Germline assignment: CDR1 SQVTM and CDR2 ANQGSEA. The CDR3 is CSVAAFPLGQETQYF. As DNA, the CDR3 is TGCAGCGTTGCGGCTTTTCCACTTGGGCAAGAGACCCAGTACTTC.

The chain has TRBV20-1 and TRBJ2-7; no firm D call. Trimming cost V 6 bases and J 1 base, with 16 bases left between them. The CDR3 loop spans 14 amino acids. Germline V gives CDR1 DFQATT, CDR2 SNEGSKA (reference sequence). CDR3 amino acids: CSATLRSSSYEQYF. The CDR3, as DNA: TGCAGTGCAACCCTACGTTCATCATCCTACGAGCAGTACTTC.

DNA of the CDR3: TGTGCCAGCAGTCTAAGATCAGGCTCTAACCCACTTGCTAACTATGGCTACACCTTC. The encoded protein is CASSLRSGSNPLANYGYTF. The chain couples TRBV2 to TRBJ1-2; no firm D call. This CDR3 is built from 19 residues. V was trimmed by 5 bases and J by 0 bases, leaving 25 bases between them. From germline, CDR1 is SNHLY and CDR2 FYNNEI.

This clonotype occurred a few times. The chain uses TRBV15 and TRBJ2-5, with D maybe TRBD1 (6 bases). TRBJ2-7 matches the DNA end more closely, so the J call is doubtful. CDR3 size: 13 residues. Per the germline V gene, CDR1 is LNHNV and CDR2 is YYDKDF (reference sequence). DNA of the CDR3: TGTGCCACCAGCAGAGACGCAGGGGACGAGCAGTACTTC. This sequence encodes CATSRDAGDEQYF.

The sample holds a few counts of this clonotype. The V gene is TRBV7-8, the J gene TRBJ2-5, with 7 nucleotides matching TRBD1. V shed 4 bases and J 1 base; nucleotides not matched to a gene: 6. The CDR3 spans 15 residues. Germline V gene lookup returns CDR1 SGHVS and CDR2 FQNEAQ. CDR3 DNA sequence: TGTGCCAGCAGCTCCCACAGGGGTCTCCAAGAGACCCAGTACTTC. It yields the protein CASSSHRGLQETQYF.

This clonotype was counted only a few times. J is TRBJ1-4 and V is TRBV21-1; the table calls TRBD1, which could not be checked here. TRBV21-1 is an annotated pseudogene. The CDR3 totals 16 residues. As DNA, the CDR3 is TGTGCCAGCACCTACCCGGAGGTAGCAACTAATGAAAAACTGTTTTTT. It yields the protein CASTYPEVATNEKLFF.

V gene TRBV6-5 combines with J gene TRBJ1-4; perhaps TRBD1 as D (5 bases). The V end lost 0 bases, the J end lost 7 bases, and 15 bases lay between the germline ends. Germline values: CDR1 MNHEY, CDR2 SVGAGI. This CDR3 is built from 16 residues. DNA for the CDR3: TGTGCCAGCAGTTACTCGAATCGGGGCCAGGGTGAAAAACTGTTTTTT. Protein sequence: CASSYSNRGQGEKLFF.

The V and J genes are TRBV12-3 or TRBV12-4 and TRBJ2-1; 8 nucleotides match TRBD1. The J call is in doubt because the DNA end fits TRBJ2-5 better. The CDR3 sequence is 14 residues long. This CDR3 is CASSTRTGQETQYF. CDR3 nucleotides: TGTGCCAGCAGTACACGGACAGGGCAAGAGACCCAGTACTTC.

This clonotype showed up just a few times. V is TRBV7-2 and J is TRBJ1-5, with a possible D match to TRBD1 (5 bases). In germline, CDR1 is SGHTA, CDR2 FQGNSA. The V end lost 1 base, the J end lost 4 bases, and 11 bases lay between the germline ends. This CDR3 contains 15 residues. DNA of the CDR3: TGTGCCAGCAGCTTAGAATCAGGGTCTAATCAGCCCCAGCATTTT. Encoded protein: CASSLESGSNQPQHF.

The J gene is TRBJ2-1, the V gene TRBV5-1, with 8 bases that match TRBD2. With the DNA end fitting TRBJ2-7 better, the J assignment may be wrong. The CDR3 runs 16 residues. Germline V gene lookup returns CDR1 SGHRS and CDR2 YFSETQ. In DNA form, the CDR3 reads TGCGCCAGCAGCTTGATCCTAGCGGGTGAAGTTGCCGAGCAGTACTTC. Translation gives CASSLILAGEVAEQYF.

This clonotype was seen only a few times. The chain employs TRBV7-9 and TRBJ2-5, with TRBD1 matching 7 bases. Trimming at V came to 3 bases and at J to 2 bases, leaving 12 bases not matched to a gene. CDR1 is SEHNR, CDR2 FQNEAQ, per germline (reference sequence). This CDR3 has 17 amino acids. CDR3 DNA: TGTGCCAGCAGCTTCTTCCTCGGGACAGCAGATCAAGAGACCCAGTACTTC. Its translation is CASSFFLGTADQETQYF.

The genes are TRBV29-1 and TRBJ1-2; no reliable D call. V gave up 0 bases and J gave up 8 bases, with 10 bases separating them. Germline V gene data show CDR1 as SQVTM and CDR2 as ANQGSEA. There are 12 residues in the CDR3. In DNA form, the CDR3 reads TGCAGCGTTGAAGAGGGAACAATCGGCTACACCTTC. Protein: CSVEEGTIGYTF.

This clonotype was counted only a few times. V and J are TRBV14 and TRBJ2-7; 8 nucleotides align to TRBD1. The CDR3 sequence is 16 residues long. Germline loops: CDR1 SGHDN, CDR2 FVKESK. Trimming took 4 bases from V and 0 from J; bases not matched to a gene: 8. CDR3 amino acids: CASSPWGDRSSYEQYF. CDR3 in DNA: TGTGCCAGCAGCCCCTGGGGGGACAGGAGCTCCTACGAGCAGTACTTC.

The gene calls are TRBV25-1 and TRBJ2-7; D is ambiguous. V lost 11 bases and J lost 6, with 17 bases in between. In germline, CDR1 is MGHDK, CDR2 SYGVNS. The length of the CDR3 is 12 residues. CDR3 residues: CASLGFLGEQYF. The CDR3 DNA reads as TGTGCCTCCTTGGGGTTCTTGGGCGAGCAGTACTTC.

The rearrangement links TRBV24-1 to TRBJ2-5; the D is unclear. The CDR3 runs to 14 residues. CDR1 and CDR2 from the germline V gene are KGHDR and SFDVKD. Trimming took off 3 bases at V and 3 bases at J, with 10 bases between the two ends. The CDR3 is CATSDRRIEETQYF. CDR3 sequence (DNA): TGTGCCACCAGTGATAGACGGATTGAAGAGACCCAGTACTTC.

The sample holds a few counts of this clonotype. This rearrangement joins TRBV4-1 to TRBJ2-7, with a weak D call TRBD1 (7 bases). Germline V gives CDR1 MGHRA, CDR2 YSYEKL. The CDR3 contains 13 residues. Deletions cut 5 bases from V and 5 bases from J, with 13 bases between. The DNA for the CDR3 is TGCGCCAGCAGCGAGGGCAGGGGGGACGAGCAGTACTTC. Its protein is CASSEGRGDEQYF.